Included here is one T cell receptor (beta chain) sequence, with context. Its cognate antigen is unknown. Germline CDR1 and CDR2: LNHDA and SQIVND (reference sequence). The CDR3 length is 17 residues. With V trimmed by 5 bases and J by 0 bases, 3 bases remained unmatched. This entry belongs to a study of shared clonotypes between healthy human individuals. Study-level information: CD4 naive and memory got three plates each, CD8 naive two, CD8 memory one.

Under the authors' procedure: ImmunoSEQ sequences covered only the junction and lacked quality scores; filtering therefore differed. This table comes from immunoSEQ multiplex PCR, and its TCRdb copy is limited to in-frame clones, with some not included. V and J calls and clone size follow that table, whereas D and trimming were derived from the DNA. The sample yields 2 million to 2.5 million clones, around 95% seen once. General study findings and limits: With four donors compared, around 5.4% of naive CD4 clonotypes were shared. Lower generation probabilities were found for non-shared clonotypes than for those shared by all four donors.

The chain uses TRBV19 and TRBJ2-2, with 13 bases fitting TRBD2. Material: naive CD4+ T cells sorted from blood. Regarding subset: CD45RA+ positively selected. The TCR comes from a man younger than 30 in good health. This chain's CDR3 is CASSLTSGGPNTGELFF. CDR3 coding DNA: TGTGCCAGTAGTCTGACTAGCGGGGGGCCGAACACCGGGGAGCTGTTTTTT.